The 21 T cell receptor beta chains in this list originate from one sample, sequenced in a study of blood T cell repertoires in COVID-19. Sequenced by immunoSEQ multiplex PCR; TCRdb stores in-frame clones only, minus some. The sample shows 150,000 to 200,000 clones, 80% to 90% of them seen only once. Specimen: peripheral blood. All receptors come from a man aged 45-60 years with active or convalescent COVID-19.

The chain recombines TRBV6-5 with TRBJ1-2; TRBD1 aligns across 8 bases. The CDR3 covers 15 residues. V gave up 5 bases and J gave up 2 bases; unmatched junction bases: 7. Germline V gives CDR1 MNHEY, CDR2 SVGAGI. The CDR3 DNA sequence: TGTGCCAGCAGTCCCCGACAGGGGAACAACTATGGCTACACCTTC. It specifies CASSPRQGNNYGYTF.

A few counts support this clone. The DNA for the CDR3 is TGTGCCAGCAGTCCATGGACGGTCGGGGGATCCTACGAGCAGTACTTC. Translated, it gives CASSPWTVGGSYEQYF. The chain uses TRBV28 and TRBJ2-7; D perhaps matches TRBD2 (6 bases). CDR3 length: 16 amino acids. Trimming removed 5 bases at V and 1 base at J, with 18 bases between. Germline V gene lookup returns CDR1 MDHEN and CDR2 SYDVKM.

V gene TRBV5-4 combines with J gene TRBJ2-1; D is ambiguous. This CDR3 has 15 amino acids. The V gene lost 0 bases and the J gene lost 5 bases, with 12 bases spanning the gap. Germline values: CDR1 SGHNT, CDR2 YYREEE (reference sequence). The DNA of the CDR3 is TGTGCCAGCAGCTTGGCCATGTCAAGAGACAATGAGCAGTTCTTC. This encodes CASSLAMSRDNEQFF. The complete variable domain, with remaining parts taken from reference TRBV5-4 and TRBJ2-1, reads ETGVTQSPTHLIKTRGQQVTLRCSSQSGHNTVSWYQQALGQGPQFIFQYYREEENGRGNFPPRFSGLQFPNYSSELNVNALELDDSALYLCASSLAMSRDNEQFFGPGTRLTVL.

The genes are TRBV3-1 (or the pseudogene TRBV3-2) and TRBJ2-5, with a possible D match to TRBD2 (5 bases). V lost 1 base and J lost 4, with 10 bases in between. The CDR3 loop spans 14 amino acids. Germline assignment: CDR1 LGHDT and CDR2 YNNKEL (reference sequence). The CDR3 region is CASSQGGRVETQYF. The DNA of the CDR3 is TGTGCCAGCAGCCAAGGAGGGCGGGTAGAGACCCAGTACTTC.

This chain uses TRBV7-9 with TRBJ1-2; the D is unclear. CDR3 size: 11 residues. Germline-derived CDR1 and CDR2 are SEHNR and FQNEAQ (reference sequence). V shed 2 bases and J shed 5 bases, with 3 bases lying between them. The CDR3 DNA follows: TGTGCCAGCAGCTTACAATATGGCTACACCTTC. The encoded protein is CASSLQYGYTF. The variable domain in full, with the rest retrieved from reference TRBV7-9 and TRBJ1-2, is DTGVSQNPRHKITKRGQNVTFRCDPISEHNRLYWYRQTLGQGPEFLTYFQNEAQLEKSRLLSDRFSAERPKGSFSTLEIQRTEQGDSAMYLCASSLQYGYTFGSGTRLTVV.

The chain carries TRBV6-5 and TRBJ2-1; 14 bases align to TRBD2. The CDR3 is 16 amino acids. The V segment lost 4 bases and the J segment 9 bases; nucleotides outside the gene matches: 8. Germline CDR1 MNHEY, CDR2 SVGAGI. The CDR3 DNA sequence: TGTGCCAGCAGTTCCCTGACTAGCGGGGGGGCGAGTGAGCAGTTCTTC. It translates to CASSSLTSGGASEQFF.

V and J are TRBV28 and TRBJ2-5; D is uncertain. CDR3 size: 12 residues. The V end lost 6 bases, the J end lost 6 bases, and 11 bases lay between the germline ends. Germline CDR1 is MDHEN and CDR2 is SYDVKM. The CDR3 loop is CASSSPVQTQYF. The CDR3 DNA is TGTGCCAGCAGCTCCCCGGTTCAGACCCAGTACTTC. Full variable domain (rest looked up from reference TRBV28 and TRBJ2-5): DVKVTQSSRYLVKRTGEKVFLECVQDMDHENMFWYRQDPGLGLRLIYFSYDVKMKEKGDIPEGYSVSREKKERFSLILESASTNQTSMYLCASSSPVQTQYFGPGTRLLVL.

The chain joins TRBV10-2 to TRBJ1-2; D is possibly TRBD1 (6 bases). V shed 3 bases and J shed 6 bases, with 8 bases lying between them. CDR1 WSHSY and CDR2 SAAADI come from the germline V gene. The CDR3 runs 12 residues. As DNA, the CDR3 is TGCGCCAGCAGTGAAGACAGGCATGGCTACACCTTC. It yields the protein CASSEDRHGYTF.

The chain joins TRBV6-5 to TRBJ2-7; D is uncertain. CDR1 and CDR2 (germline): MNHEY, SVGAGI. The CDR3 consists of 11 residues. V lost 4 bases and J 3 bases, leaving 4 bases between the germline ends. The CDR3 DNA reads TGTGCCAGCAGTTCCGTCTACGAGCAGTACTTC. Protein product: CASSSVYEQYF.

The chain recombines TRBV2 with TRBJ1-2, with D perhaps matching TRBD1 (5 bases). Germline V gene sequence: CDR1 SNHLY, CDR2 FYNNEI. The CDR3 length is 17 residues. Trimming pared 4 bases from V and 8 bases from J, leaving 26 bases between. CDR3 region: CASSVDAGTGREAGYTF. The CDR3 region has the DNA TGTGCCAGCAGTGTCGACGCTGGGACCGGGAGAGAAGCCGGCTACACCTTC.

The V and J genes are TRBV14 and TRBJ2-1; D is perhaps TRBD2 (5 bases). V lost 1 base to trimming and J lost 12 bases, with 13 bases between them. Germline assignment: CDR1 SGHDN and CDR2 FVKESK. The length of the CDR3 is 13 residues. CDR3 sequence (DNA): TGTGCCAGCAGCCAAGGGACTCCCGTGGGGCAGTTCTTC. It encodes CASSQGTPVGQFF.

CDR3 coding DNA: TGTGCCAGCAGCCTGGGGACAGGCTACGAGCAGTACTTC. Amino acid sequence: CASSLGTGYEQYF. The chain recombines TRBV12-3 or TRBV12-4 with TRBJ2-7; TRBD1 matches at 8 bases. J gave up 3 bases and V 6 bases, and 4 bases lay outside the gene matches. The CDR3 totals 13 residues.

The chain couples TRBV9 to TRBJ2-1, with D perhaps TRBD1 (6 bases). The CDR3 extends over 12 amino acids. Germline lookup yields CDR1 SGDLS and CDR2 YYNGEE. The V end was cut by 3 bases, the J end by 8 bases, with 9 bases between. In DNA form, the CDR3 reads TGTGCCAGCAGCGGTGGGGGCTATGAGCAGTTCTTC. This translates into CASSGGGYEQFF.

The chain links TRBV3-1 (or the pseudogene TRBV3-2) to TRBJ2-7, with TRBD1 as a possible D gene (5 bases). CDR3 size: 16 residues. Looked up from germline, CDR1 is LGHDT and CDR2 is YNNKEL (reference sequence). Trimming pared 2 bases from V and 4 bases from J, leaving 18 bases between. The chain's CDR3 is CASSQSRVSQRYEQYF. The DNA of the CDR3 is TGTGCCAGCAGCCAATCCAGGGTTTCCCAAAGATACGAGCAGTACTTC.

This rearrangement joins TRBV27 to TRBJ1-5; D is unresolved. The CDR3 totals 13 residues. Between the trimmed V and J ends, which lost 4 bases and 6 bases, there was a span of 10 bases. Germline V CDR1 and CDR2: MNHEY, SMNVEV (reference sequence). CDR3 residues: CASSSGSAQPQHF. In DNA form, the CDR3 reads TGTGCCAGCAGTTCCGGGAGCGCTCAGCCCCAGCATTTT.

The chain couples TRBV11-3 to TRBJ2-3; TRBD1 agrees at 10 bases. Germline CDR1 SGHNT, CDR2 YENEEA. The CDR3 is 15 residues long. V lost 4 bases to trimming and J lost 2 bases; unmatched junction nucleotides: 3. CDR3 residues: CASSYGTGVTDTQYF. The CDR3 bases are TGTGCCAGCAGCTACGGGACAGGGGTCACAGATACGCAGTATTTT. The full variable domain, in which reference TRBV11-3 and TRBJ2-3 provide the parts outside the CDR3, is EAGVVQSPRYKIIEKKQPVAFWCNPISGHNTLYWYLQNLGQGPELLIRYENEEAVDDSQLPKDRFSAERLKGVDSTLKIQPAELGDSAVYLCASSYGTGVTDTQYFGPGTRLTVL.

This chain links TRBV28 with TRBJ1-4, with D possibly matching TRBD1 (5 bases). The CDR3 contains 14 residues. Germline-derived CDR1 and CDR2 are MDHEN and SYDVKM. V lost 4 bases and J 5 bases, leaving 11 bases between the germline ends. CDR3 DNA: TGTGCCAGCAGTTCGGACACCCAAAATGAAAAACTGTTTTTT. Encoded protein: CASSSDTQNEKLFF.

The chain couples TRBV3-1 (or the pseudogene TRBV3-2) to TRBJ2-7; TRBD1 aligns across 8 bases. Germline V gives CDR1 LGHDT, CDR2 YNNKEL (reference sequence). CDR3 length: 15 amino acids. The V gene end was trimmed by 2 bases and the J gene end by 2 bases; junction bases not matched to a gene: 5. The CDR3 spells CASSQTGTGTYEQYF. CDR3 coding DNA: TGTGCCAGCAGCCAAACCGGGACAGGTACCTACGAGCAGTACTTC.

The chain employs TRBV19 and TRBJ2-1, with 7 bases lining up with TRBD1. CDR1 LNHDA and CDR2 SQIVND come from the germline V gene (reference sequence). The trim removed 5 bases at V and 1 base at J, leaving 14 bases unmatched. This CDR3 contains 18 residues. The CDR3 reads CASSHRTGLVGSYNEQFF. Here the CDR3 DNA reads TGTGCCAGTAGTCATAGGACAGGCCTCGTGGGGTCCTACAATGAGCAGTTCTTC.

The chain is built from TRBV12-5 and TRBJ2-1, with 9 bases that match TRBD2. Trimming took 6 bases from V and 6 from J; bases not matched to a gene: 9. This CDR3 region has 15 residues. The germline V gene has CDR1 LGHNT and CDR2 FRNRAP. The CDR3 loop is CASGSISGGSNEQFF. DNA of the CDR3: TGTGCTAGTGGCTCAATCAGCGGGGGGAGCAATGAGCAGTTCTTC.

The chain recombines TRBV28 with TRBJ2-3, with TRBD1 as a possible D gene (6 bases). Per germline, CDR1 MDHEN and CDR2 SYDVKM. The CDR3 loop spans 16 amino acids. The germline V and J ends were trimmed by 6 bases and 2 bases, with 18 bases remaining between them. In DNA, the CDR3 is TGTGCCAGCAGGGGGGACGGACAGAGCTACACAGATACGCAGTATTTT. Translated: CASRGDGQSYTDTQYF.